This T cell receptor (beta chain) originates from a study of identical twins. For this clonotype: What it binds is unknown.

Template switching created a universal primer site, and the cDNA included unique molecular identifiers. TCRdb re-called the 5' RACE reads with MiXCR, one entry per CDR3 protein. In the table there are approximately 220,000 distinct CDR3 sequences, approximately 8.3% of which are singletons. Healthy Caucasians supplied all donations. General observations from the study: Researchers caution that invariant MAIT and iNKT cells could partly confound zero-insertion analyses. Fewer insertions were carried by abundant cord blood beta clonotypes, but none was seen in memory repertoires.

Separately, the same data were catalogued under a study of yellow fever vaccine responses in identical twins.

The sample was memory (CD45RO+) T cells sorted from blood. This receptor was identified in a woman aged 18-29 years in good health.

The CDR3 reads CASSLVEQQGYTF. The CDR3 DNA reads as TGTGCCAGCAGCTTAGTGGAACAACAGGGCTACACCTTC. The chain uses TRBV7-2 and TRBJ1-2; no definite D call. CDR1 and CDR2 (germline): SGHTA, FQGNSA. This CDR3 is 13 amino acids long. Trimming removed 1 base from V and 8 bases from J, with 11 bases in between.